This T cell receptor beta chain was observed in a study of CD8+ T cells in alopecia areata. This CDR3 is built from 17 residues. The germline V and J ends were trimmed by 3 bases and 7 bases, with 24 bases remaining between them. Per germline, CDR1 MGHRA and CDR2 YSYEKL. Extracted RNA was reverse transcribed into cDNA, the sequencing template. The assay was immunoSEQ multiplex PCR, and TCRdb's table has in-frame clones only and misses some. Of 200,000 or so clones listed, 50% to 70% are singletons. The material was CD4+ T cells sorted from blood, obtained at week 0. The clonotype comes from a human donor with alopecia areata. The genes are TRBV4-1 and TRBJ1-2; D gene ambiguous. CDR3 sequence: CASSQRVISIATLGYTF. DNA of the CDR3: TGCGCCAGCAGCCAGCGGGTAATCTCGATCGCAACACTTGGCTACACCTTC.